Listed here is a single TCR beta chain. Its antigen is not identified. This entry comes from a study of radiotherapy plus CTLA-4 blockade in lung cancer. Receiving focal radiation plus CTLA-4 blockade with ipilimumab were patients who had chemo-refractory metastatic non-small-cell lung cancer. The CDR3 extends over 15 amino acids. The V gene end was trimmed by 4 bases and the J gene end by 4 bases; junction bases not matched to a gene: 6. Overall study results and limits: It was early blood T cell clone dynamics, with interferon-beta, that reportedly best predicted response. There was expansion of tumor-derived TCR clones in blood after radiotherapy plus ipilimumab.

Profiled with immunoSEQ multiplex PCR; TCRdb holds only in-frame clones, not every one. In the table there are about 49,000 clones, 88% of which are singletons. This sequence originates from a human donor with non-small cell lung cancer whose response to radiotherapy plus ipilimumab could not be evaluated. J is TRBJ2-5 and V is TRBV23-1, with 10 bases lining up with TRBD1. TRBV23-1 is an ORF, and what it does is uncertain. Source: peripheral blood, taken from a patient treated with radiotherapy plus ipilimumab. In DNA form, the CDR3 reads TGCGCCAGCAGTCCGAAGGGGGACAGGGGAGAGACCCAGTACTTC. This encodes CASSPKGDRGETQYF.